The entry below describes one T cell receptor beta chain. The antigen this receptor binds is unknown. Per-nucleotide qualities are absent, and no much larger clonotype sits a single base away. Reading the label with the study, this specimen's time point is: baseline before first vaccination. Samples from vaccinated people were obtained from the UK trials COV001 and COV002, which included a single-blind randomized controlled phase 2/3 trial of AZD1222 (ChAdOx1 nCoV-19) in healthy adults. For TCRbeta chain sequencing, PBMC samples from trial participants were taken at day 0 and at day 28 after the second dose. CDR1 and CDR2 (SQVTM, ANQGSEA) derive from the germline V gene. Including cysteine and phenylalanine, the CDR3 has 14 amino acids. The sequence is cut down to CDR3 DNA, 42 bases in frame from base 1. V drops 6 bases and J drops 1 base, leaving 13 bases in between. These data belong to a study of T cell responses to AZD1222 COVID-19 vaccine (dated by TCRdb to the early 2020s). Some background on the complete study: Because spike-specific TCR depth and breadth did not differ between the two schedules, AZD1222 recipients who got a second dose at roughly 4 weeks were pooled with those who got a second dose at roughly 12 weeks. TCR sequencing covered 233 trial participants: about 210 given two doses of AZD1222 and approximately 26 given two doses of MenACWY control vaccine. Trial participants were enrolled by age into 18-55, 56-69 and 70-plus year subgroups, with roughly 160, 29 and 62 TCR-sequenced participants respectively. Beyond this particular receptor, the publication reports: Only five to seven AZD1222 recipients were SARS-CoV-2 seropositive at baseline, limiting conclusions about previously exposed vaccinees. No day 14 peak-response samples were available, so repertoires were characterized only after the peak T cell response. Nearly half of unique spike-specific TCRs reportedly recognized epitopes outside regions mutated in the B.1.351 and B.1.1.7 variants. Vaccine-associated CD4 TCRs spanned the whole spike protein, with dominant responses in regions 160-218 and 743-854. Participants were mostly white British, with more females than males. The authors suggested clonal diversity may have been underestimated. In the small 56-69-year group, the increase in depth fell short of significance, most likely because of low power. A significant rise in spike-specific TCR breadth and depth was observed after two AZD1222 doses relative to day 0 and relative to MenACWY recipients.

The CDR3 regions of human TCRbeta chains were analyzed by immunosequencing. From the authors' description of their analysis: Repertoire TCRs were checked for matches against a reference library of SARS-CoV-2-specific TCRs that had been generated using the MIRA antigen-specificity platform. Breadth was defined as the fraction of unique TCRs that were SARS-CoV-2-associated. Depth was defined as the fraction of total T cells that were SARS-CoV-2-associated. Using the MIRA data, each spike-specific TCR was assigned both to the spike region to which the TCR was reactive and to a CD4 or CD8 class. Log10-transformed breadth and depth values were compared by one-way ANOVA with Sidak's multiple comparisons tests. TCRdb stores this immuneACCESS table with in-frame sequences only. Part of the clones is absent; in the studies checked, under half of the shortfall reflects unresolved V genes, and no reason is known for the rest. Clone size and V and J calls were adopted from that table, with D and trimming inferred from the DNA. The sample profile shows approximately 100,000 clones; around 96% of them were found once. The ten most abundant clones make up approximately 2.2% of the sample.

Specimen: peripheral blood, collected on day 0 of AZD1222 vaccination. This receptor was obtained from an adult in good health. Rearrangement joined TRBV29-1 to TRBJ2-1, with an unclear D gene assignment. This receptor has the CDR3 CSVDGPESYNEQFF. The DNA sequence is given as TGCAGCGTCGATGGACCGGAGTCCTACAATGAGCAGTTCTTC.